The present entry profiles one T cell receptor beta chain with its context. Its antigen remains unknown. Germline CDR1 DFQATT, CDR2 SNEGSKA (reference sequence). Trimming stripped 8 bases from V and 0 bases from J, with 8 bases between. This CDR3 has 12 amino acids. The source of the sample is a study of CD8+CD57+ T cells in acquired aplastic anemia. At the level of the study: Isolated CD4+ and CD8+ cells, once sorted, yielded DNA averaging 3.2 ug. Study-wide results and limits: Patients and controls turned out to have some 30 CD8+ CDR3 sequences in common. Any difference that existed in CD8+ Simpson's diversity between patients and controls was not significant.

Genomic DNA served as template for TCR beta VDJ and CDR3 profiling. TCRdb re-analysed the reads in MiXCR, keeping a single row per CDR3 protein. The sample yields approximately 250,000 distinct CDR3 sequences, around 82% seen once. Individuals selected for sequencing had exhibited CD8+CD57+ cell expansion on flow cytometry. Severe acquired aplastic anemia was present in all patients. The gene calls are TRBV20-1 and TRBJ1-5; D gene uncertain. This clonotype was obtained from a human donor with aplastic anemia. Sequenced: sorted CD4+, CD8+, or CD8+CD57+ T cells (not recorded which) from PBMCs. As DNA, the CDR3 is TGCAGTTCGGACGGTAGCAATCAGCCCCAGCATTTT. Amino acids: CSSDGSNQPQHF.